The table lists the clone carrying this T cell receptor (beta chain) with many counts. Time point denoted: newly diagnosed GD, antithyroid drugs for less than 3 months. Preparation of the TCR library used RNA extracted from PBMCs. CDR3-region Arm-PCR and iRepertoire HTBI primers produced the TCR beta libraries. TCRdb re-analysed the multiplex PCR reads in MiXCR, keeping a single row per CDR3 protein. The profile shows 400,000 to 500,000 distinct CDR3 sequences, 15% to 20% of them singletons. This entry is derived from a study of regulatory T cells in long-lasting Graves disease. These sequences were also reported in another study, on T cells in Graves' hyperthyroidism and ophthalmopathy. That report adds: Patients aged 18 to 65 had newly diagnosed hyperthyroidism of under 2 months' duration. First-round RT-PCR with HTBI primers amplified the TCR CDR3 region. Ophthalmopathy got predicted by the model a median approximately 6.3 months before its onset.

The source material was peripheral blood mononuclear cells (PBMCs), sampled at new diagnosis, from a patient treated with antithyroid drugs. This TCR was sampled from a woman younger than 30 with Graves disease.

The CDR3 DNA reads as TGTGCCAGCAGCTTACTAGGGGGCGCGAACACTGAAGCTTTCTTT. This gives the protein CASSLLGGANTEAFF. This chain connects TRBV7-2 to TRBJ1-1; TRBD1 aligns across 7 bases. The CDR3 has 15 amino acids. The germline V gene encodes CDR1 SGHTA and CDR2 FQGNSA. Losses at the gene ends were 2 bases for V and 1 base for J; bases not matched to a gene: 4. Variable domain in full (rest from reference TRBV7-2 and TRBJ1-1): GAGVSQSPSNKVTEKGKDVELRCDPISGHTALYWYRQSLGQGLEFLIYFQGNSAPDKSGLPSDRFSAERTGGSVSTLTIQRTQQEDSAVYLCASSLLGGANTEAFFGQGTRLTVV.